Presented here are 18 T cell receptor beta chains from one specimen sequenced in a study of blood T cell repertoires in COVID-19. Method: immunoSEQ multiplex PCR; TCRdb's copy keeps in-frame clones and lacks some. The data contain 270,000 or so clones, roughly 81% of them seen just once; the ten biggest clones take up about 6.9%. The sample consisted of PBMCs or T cells enriched from blood (not recorded which). The receptors shown here come from a woman aged 50 to 60 who had been exposed to COVID-19.

This clone was counted between two and nine times. The V call is TRBV6-5, the J call TRBJ1-1, with D perhaps matching TRBD1 (6 bases). This CDR3 has 15 residues. The germline gives CDR1 MNHEY, CDR2 SVGAGI. V lost 6 bases and J 4 bases, leaving 18 bases between the germline ends. CDR3 region: CASRVSRGVGTEAFF. CDR3 DNA: TGTGCCAGCAGAGTTAGCAGGGGCGTCGGCACTGAAGCTTTCTTT.

On this clone: A much bigger clone sits one base away, suggesting this may be a read error. This specimen includes other DNA sequences encoding the same CDR3. The J gene is TRBJ1-1, the V gene TRBV12-3 or TRBV12-4, with a weak D call TRBD1 (6 bases). CDR3 size: 13 residues. V gave up 5 bases and J gave up 1 base, with 8 bases separating them. The CDR3: CASSPTGNTEAFF. The CDR3 nucleotides are TGTGCCAGCAGTCCGACAGGGAACACTGAAGCTTTCTTT.

The chain combines TRBV5-5 with TRBJ1-2; D not certain. V was clipped by 0 bases and J by 8 bases, with 11 bases between them. The CDR3 contains 13 residues. Germline V gene lookup returns CDR1 SGHKS and CDR2 YYEKEE (reference sequence). The CDR3 bases are TGTGCCAGCAGCTTGGAGACTTCGGGGGGCTACACCTTC. Translated, it gives CASSLETSGGYTF.

This CDR3 reads CASSLTRRNTGELFF. Written as DNA, the CDR3 is TGTGCCAGCAGCTTGACGCGGCGGAACACCGGGGAGCTGTTTTTT. The rearrangement joins TRBV5-8 to TRBJ2-2; D gene ambiguous. Germline values: CDR1 SGHTS, CDR2 YDEGEE. The CDR3 has 15 amino acids. V lost 1 base and J 1 base, leaving 8 bases between the germline ends.

For the CDR3, the DNA is TGTGCCAGCAGCCTCGGACAGGGGGTTCACCAGCCCCAGCATTTT. Residues: CASSLGQGVHQPQHF. The chain is built from TRBV2 and TRBJ1-5; TRBD1 agrees at 10 bases. Trimming removed 6 bases from V and 7 bases from J; junction bases left unmatched: 9. The CDR3 runs to 15 residues. Germline CDR1 and CDR2: SNHLY and FYNNEI.

The chain recombines TRBV29-1 with TRBJ2-5, with 12 nucleotides matching TRBD2. J was trimmed by 6 bases and V by 5 bases; bases with no gene match: 13. The CDR3 contains 16 residues. Germline CDR1 reads SQVTM; CDR2 reads ANQGSEA. CDR3 protein: CSVPLAGGPMGKTQYF. For the CDR3, the DNA is TGCAGCGTTCCTCTAGCGGGGGGGCCAATGGGGAAGACCCAGTACTTC. The whole variable domain, remainder taken from reference TRBV29-1 and TRBJ2-5, is SAVISQKPSRDICQRGTSLTIQCQVDSQVTMMFWYRQQPGQSLTLIATANQGSEATYESGFVIDKFPISRPNLTFSTLTVSNMSPEDSSIYLCSVPLAGGPMGKTQYFGPGTRLLVL.

The rearrangement uses TRBV7-2 and TRBJ1-1, with TRBD1 identical over 7 bases. V gave up 5 bases and J gave up 5 bases; unmatched junction bases: 11. Germline lookup yields CDR1 SGHTA and CDR2 FQGNSA. CDR3 length: 15 residues. The CDR3 region has the DNA TGTGCCAGCAGCCCAAGACAGACAGGGAGAACTGAAGCTTTCTTT. This encodes CASSPRQTGRTEAFF. The full variable domain, its missing parts supplied by reference TRBV7-2 and TRBJ1-1, is GAGVSQSPSNKVTEKGKDVELRCDPISGHTALYWYRQSLGQGLEFLIYFQGNSAPDKSGLPSDRFSAERTGGSVSTLTIQRTQQEDSAVYLCASSPRQTGRTEAFFGQGTRLTVV.

The CDR3 sequence is CASSQGTLSYNEQFF. CDR3 sequence (DNA): TGTGCCAGCAGCCAAGGGACACTCTCCTACAATGAGCAGTTCTTC. This chain joins TRBV14 and TRBJ2-1; D perhaps matches TRBD1 (5 bases). Germline CDR1 and CDR2: SGHDN and FVKESK. V was trimmed by 1 base and J by 0 bases, leaving 7 bases between them. The CDR3 spans 15 residues.

The chain carries TRBV7-2 and TRBJ1-2, with 9 bases lining up with TRBD1. The V gene's germline CDR1 is SGHTA and CDR2 FQGNSA. CDR3 length: 15 amino acids. The J segment lost 4 bases and the V segment lost 5 bases, leaving 8 bases of the junction unmatched. The CDR3 DNA reads as TGTGCCAGCAGCCCGTCCGGACAGGGGATCTATGGCTACACCTTC. Encoded protein: CASSPSGQGIYGYTF. The full variable domain, rest sourced from reference TRBV7-2 and TRBJ1-2, is GAGVSQSPSNKVTEKGKDVELRCDPISGHTALYWYRQSLGQGLEFLIYFQGNSAPDKSGLPSDRFSAERTGGSVSTLTIQRTQQEDSAVYLCASSPSGQGIYGYTFGSGTRLTVV.

In its sample, this clone was seen once. The genes are TRBV6-6 and TRBJ1-1; D is perhaps TRBD1 (5 bases). This CDR3 has 15 amino acids. The germline CDR1 and CDR2 sequences are MNHNY and SVGAGI (reference sequence). The V end was cut by 6 bases, the J end by 0 bases, with 14 bases between. The CDR3 DNA sequence: TGTGCCAGCAGCCCCAGGGCTACAATGAACACTGAAGCTTTCTTT. It translates to CASSPRATMNTEAFF.

The chain uses TRBV13 and TRBJ2-7, with TRBD1 identical over 10 bases. Germline V lookup: CDR1 PRHDT, CDR2 FYEKMQ (reference sequence). The V segment lost 4 bases and the J segment 2 bases; nucleotides outside the gene matches: 5. The CDR3 is 15 residues long. The DNA for the CDR3 is TGTGCCAGCAGCTCTAGGACAGGGGGGCCCTACGAGCAGTACTTC. This gives the protein CASSSRTGGPYEQYF.

This rearrangement joins TRBV7-9 to TRBJ1-5; D is perhaps TRBD1 (6 bases). V was clipped by 1 base and J by 5 bases, with 12 bases between them. This CDR3 contains 15 residues. Per germline, CDR1 SEHNR and CDR2 FQNEAQ (reference sequence). CDR3 in DNA: TGTGCCAGCAGCTTAGGTGACAGGACTGATCAGCCCCAGCATTTT. This encodes CASSLGDRTDQPQHF.

The chain uses TRBV19 and TRBJ2-7; 8 bases align to TRBD1. The CDR3 consists of 16 residues. CDR1 is LNHDA, CDR2 SQIVND, per germline (reference sequence). Trimming removed 2 bases from V and 5 bases from J; junction bases left unmatched: 11. CDR3 loop: CASSINWWAGGNEQYF. CDR3 in DNA: TGTGCCAGTAGTATAAATTGGTGGGCAGGGGGCAACGAGCAGTACTTC.

The DNA of the CDR3 is TGCGCCAGCACTCGGGACGGGACAGGGAATACCGGGGAGCTGTTTTTT. It codes for CASTRDGTGNTGELFF. This rearrangement joins TRBV5-1 to TRBJ2-2; 9 nucleotides align to TRBD1. Trimming at V came to 6 bases and at J to 5 bases, leaving 11 bases not matched to a gene. Germline lookup yields CDR1 SGHRS and CDR2 YFSETQ. The CDR3 is 16 amino acids.

CDR3 protein: CASSQEGPGVDEQFF. In nucleotides, the CDR3 is TGCGCCAGCAGCCAAGAAGGGCCAGGGGTGGATGAGCAGTTCTTC. This chain joins TRBV4-1 and TRBJ2-1; weak D call: TRBD1 (6 bases). CDR3 length: 15 amino acids. Trimming shortened V by 0 bases and J by 8 bases, and 14 bases separated the two germline ends. Germline lookup yields CDR1 MGHRA and CDR2 YSYEKL.

The rearrangement uses TRBV9 and TRBJ2-2; 9 positions match TRBD2. After removal of 4 bases from V and 10 bases from J, the junction contained 14 bases not matched to a gene. CDR1 and CDR2 from the germline V gene are SGDLS and YYNGEE. The length of the CDR3 is 16 residues. CDR3 DNA: TGTGCCAGCAGCCCAGACTTGCGGGGGGGCATGTCGGAGCTGTTTTTT. Amino acid sequence: CASSPDLRGGMSELFF.

The genes are TRBV5-1 and TRBJ1-2, with 12 bases fitting TRBD1. Germline V CDR1 and CDR2: SGHRS, YFSETQ. V shed 2 bases, J shed 8 bases, and the junction held 4 bases outside the gene matches. The CDR3 consists of 14 residues. As DNA, the CDR3 is TGCGCCAGCAGCTTCGGGGACAGGGGGCAAGGCTACACCTTC. Its translation is CASSFGDRGQGYTF.

V usage is TRBV11-2 and J usage is TRBJ2-1; 9 bases align to TRBD2. The CDR3 length is 15 residues. V trimming: 4 bases; J trimming: 13 bases; junction bases outside the gene matches: 14. Per germline, CDR1 SGHAT and CDR2 FQNNGV. The DNA for the CDR3 is TGTGCCAGCAGCTCCGGGACTAGCCCCCCCCAAACCCAGTTCTTC. This encodes CASSSGTSPPQTQFF.